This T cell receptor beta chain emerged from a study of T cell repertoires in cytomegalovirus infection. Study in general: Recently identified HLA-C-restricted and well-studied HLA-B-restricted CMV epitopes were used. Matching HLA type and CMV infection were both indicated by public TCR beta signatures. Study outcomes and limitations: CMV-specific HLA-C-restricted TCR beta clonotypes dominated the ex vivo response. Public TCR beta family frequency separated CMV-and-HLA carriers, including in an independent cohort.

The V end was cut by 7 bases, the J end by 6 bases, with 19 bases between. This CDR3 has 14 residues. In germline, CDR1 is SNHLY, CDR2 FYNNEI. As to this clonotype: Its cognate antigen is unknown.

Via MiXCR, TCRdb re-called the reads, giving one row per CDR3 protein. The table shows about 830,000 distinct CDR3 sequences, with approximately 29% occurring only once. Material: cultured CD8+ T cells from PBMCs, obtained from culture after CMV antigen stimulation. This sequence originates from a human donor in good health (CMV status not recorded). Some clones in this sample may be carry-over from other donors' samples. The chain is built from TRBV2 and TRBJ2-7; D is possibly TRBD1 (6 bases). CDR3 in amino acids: CASKFRSGEREQYF. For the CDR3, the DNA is TGTGCCAGCAAGTTTCGATCAGGGGAGCGCGAGCAGTACTTC.